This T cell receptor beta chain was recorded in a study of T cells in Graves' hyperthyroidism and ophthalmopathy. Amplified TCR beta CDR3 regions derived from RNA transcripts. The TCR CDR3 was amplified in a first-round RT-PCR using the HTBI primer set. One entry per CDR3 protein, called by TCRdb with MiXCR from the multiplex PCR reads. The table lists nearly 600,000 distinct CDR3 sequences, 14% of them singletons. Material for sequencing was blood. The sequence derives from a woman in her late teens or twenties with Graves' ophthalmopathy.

CDR3: CASSLGTGLAGTEQYF. CDR3 in DNA: TGTGCCAGCAGCTTAGGGACGGGACTAGCGGGAACCGAGCAGTACTTC. The rearrangement links TRBV11-3 to TRBJ2-7; 13 bases line up with TRBD2. CDR3 length: 16 residues. The junction had 6 bases not matched to a gene; V was cut back by 1 base and J by 6 bases. CDR1 and CDR2 from the germline V gene are SGHNT and YENEEA.